This paragraph covers one T cell receptor beta chain sequence. The entry originates in a study of T cells in Graves' hyperthyroidism and ophthalmopathy. It was RNA transcripts that yielded the amplified TCR beta CDR3 regions. The TCR CDR3 first-round RT-PCR relied on the HTBI primer set. TCRdb reprocessed the multiplex PCR reads via MiXCR and lists one record per CDR3 protein. The sample shows 700,000 to 850,000 distinct CDR3 sequences, roughly 32% of them seen only once. If no ophthalmopathy progression occurred within 18 months, Graves' hyperthyroidism was stable. Clinicians diagnosed patients from clinical symptoms, serum thyroxine and TRAb, thyroid ultrasound and orbital computed tomography. The authors took PBMCs from 10 ml fresh peripheral blood. The receptor was derived from a woman between 35 and 50 years old with Graves' hyperthyroidism. Material for sequencing was blood.

The DNA of the CDR3 is TGTGCCAGTAGTATAGGACAGGGCTGGTTAGAGACCCAGTACTTC. Protein sequence: CASSIGQGWLETQYF. V is TRBV19 and J is TRBJ2-5; 7 nucleotides agree with TRBD1. V was clipped by 1 base and J by 4 bases; unmatched bases: 6. In germline, CDR1 is LNHDA, CDR2 SQIVND (reference sequence). The CDR3 is 15 residues long.